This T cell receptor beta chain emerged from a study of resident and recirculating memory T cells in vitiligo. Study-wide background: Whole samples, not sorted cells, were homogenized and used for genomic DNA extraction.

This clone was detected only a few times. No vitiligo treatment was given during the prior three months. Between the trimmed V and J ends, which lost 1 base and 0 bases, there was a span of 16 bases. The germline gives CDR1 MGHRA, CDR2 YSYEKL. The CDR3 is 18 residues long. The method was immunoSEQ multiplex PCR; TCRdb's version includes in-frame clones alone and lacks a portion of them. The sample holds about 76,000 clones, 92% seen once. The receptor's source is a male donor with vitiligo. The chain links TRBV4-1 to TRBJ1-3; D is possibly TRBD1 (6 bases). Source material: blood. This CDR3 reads CASSQGARGVRSGNTIYF. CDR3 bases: TGCGCCAGCAGCCAAGGGGCCAGGGGCGTCCGCTCTGGAAACACCATATATTTT.